These T cell receptor beta chains were read from a single sample in a study of T cell changes during pregnancy in multiple sclerosis. Clones were read by immunoSEQ multiplex PCR, and TCRdb kept only the in-frame ones, dropping some. Altogether roughly 58,000 clones are present, approximately 94% being singletons, with the ten largest covering 3.5%. The sample was CD8+ T cells from peripheral blood mononuclear cells, taken in the third trimester of pregnancy. The receptors were gathered from a female donor with multiple sclerosis, enrolled in a pregnancy study. CDR3s include the opening cysteine and the closing phenylalanine or tryptophan. D genes are given only for firm matches. The size entry is marked missing in some rows and otherwise reads once, few, many or a size class.

TRBJ2-7 TRBV30 - - TGTGCCTGGAGTGTGTATGGGGGGTCCTCCTACGAGCAGTACTTC CAWSVYGGSSYEQYF
TRBJ2-7 TRBV11-2 TRBD2 - TGTGCCAGCAGCTTACGCCTAGCGGTTAGCTCCTACGAGCAGTACTTC CASSLRLAVSSYEQYF
TRBJ2-7 TRBV4-1 - - TGCGCCAGCAGCCTGACAGGCTCCTACGAGCAGTACTTC CASSLTGSYEQYF
TRBJ2-5 TRBV25-1 - once TGTGCCAGCAGTGAACCAACCTCAGGGGTCCTGTGGGAGACCCAGTACTTC CASSEPTSGVLWETQYF
TRBJ2-7 TRBV7-9 - - TGTGCCAGCAGCCGGGTGGGTGGCGAGGAGCAGTACTTC CASSRVGGEEQYF
TRBJ2-1 TRBV9 - - TGTGCCAGCAGCGTAGACGTAGTCCATGAGCAGTTCTTC CASSVDVVHEQFF
TRBJ2-1 TRBV4-3 - - TGCGCCAGCAGCCAAGACGCTATAGAGGGAACGGCCAATGAGCAGTTCTTC CASSQDAIEGTANEQFF
TRBJ2-7 TRBV28 - - TGTGCCAGCAGTTTACGCCAAACATACAGGGTATTGTACGAGCAGTACTTC CASSLRQTYRVLYEQYF
TRBJ2-7 TRBV6-4 TRBD2 - TGTGCCAGCTTAGCGGCAAGGCGGGAGGGCCTTAACGAGCAGTACTTC CASLAARREGLNEQYF
TRBJ2-2 TRBV19 - - TGTGCCAGTAGTCCACTAGAAACCGGGGAGCTGTTTTTT CASSPLETGELFF
TRBJ2-7 TRBV2 TRBD1 - TGTGCCAGCAAAGGACAGGGGTCCCAATTGGCATACGAGCAGTACTTC CASKGQGSQLAYEQYF